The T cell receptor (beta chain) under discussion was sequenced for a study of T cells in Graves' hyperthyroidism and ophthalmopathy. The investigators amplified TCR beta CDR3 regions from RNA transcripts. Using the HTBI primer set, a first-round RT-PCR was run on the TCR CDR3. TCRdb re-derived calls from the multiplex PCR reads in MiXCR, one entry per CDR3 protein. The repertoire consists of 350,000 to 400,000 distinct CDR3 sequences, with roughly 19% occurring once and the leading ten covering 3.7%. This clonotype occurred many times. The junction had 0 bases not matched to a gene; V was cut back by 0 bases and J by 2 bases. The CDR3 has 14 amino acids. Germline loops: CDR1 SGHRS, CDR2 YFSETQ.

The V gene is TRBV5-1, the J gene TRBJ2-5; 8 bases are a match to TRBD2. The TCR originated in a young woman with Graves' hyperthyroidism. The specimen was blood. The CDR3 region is CASSLAGGQETQYF. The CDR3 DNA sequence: TGCGCCAGCAGCTTGGCGGGGGGGCAAGAGACCCAGTACTTC.